A selection of T cell receptor beta chains follows, all from one sample in a study of OX40 agonist ivuxolimab in advanced cancers. Clones were sequenced by immunoSEQ multiplex PCR, and TCRdb holds only the in-frame ones, with some missing. The sample comprises about 20,000 clones, 86% of which are singletons, and 16% rests with the top ten. This specimen consisted of CD4+ or CD8+ T cells sorted from blood, obtained in a trial of the OX40 agonist ivuxolimab. Every receptor here comes from an adult with an advanced solid tumor such as melanoma, head and neck, liver or kidney cancer. Both conserved end residues are part of each CDR3. The order of the fields is V gene, J gene, D gene, clone size, CDR3 protein, CDR3 DNA. The D gene is left open where the match is weak. Expanded clones are given a class, and other clones once, few, many or no size at all.

>TRBV5-1|TRBJ2-3|TRBD2|-
CASSTIPAGVGVTQYF
TGCGCCAGCAGCACCATCCCTGCGGGAGTCGGAGTTACGCAGTATTTT
>TRBV5-1|TRBJ2-5|-|-
CASSLEGGETQYF
TGCGCCAGCAGCTTGGAGGGAGGAGAGACCCAGTACTTC
>TRBV10-3|TRBJ2-3|-|-
CAIREGRSTADTQYF
TGTGCCATCAGAGAGGGACGTAGTACCGCAGATACGCAGTATTTT
>TRBV5-5|TRBJ2-1|-|-
CASSLGASYPNEQFF
TGTGCCAGCAGCCTGGGGGCTAGCTATCCTAATGAGCAGTTCTTC
>TRBV4-3|TRBJ2-3|-|once
CASSQDGDGTDTQYF
TGCGCCAGCAGCCAAGATGGTGACGGCACAGATACGCAGTATTTT
>TRBV7-6|TRBJ2-3|TRBD2|-
CASSLVRTSVPDTQYF
TGTGCCAGCAGCTTAGTGCGGACTAGCGTTCCAGATACGCAGTATTTT
>TRBV10-1|TRBJ2-7|-|few
CASSQEGYGEQYF
TGCGCCAGCAGTCAAGAAGGGTACGGGGAGCAGTACTTC
>TRBV6-5|TRBJ2-1|-|-
CASSYAPGASYNEQFF
TGTGCCAGCAGTTACGCACCCGGGGCATCCTACAATGAGCAGTTCTTC
>TRBV6-4|TRBJ1-2|-|-
CASSDSWGRFGYTF
TGTGCCAGCAGTGACTCTTGGGGGCGTTTTGGCTACACCTTC
>TRBV18|TRBJ2-1|-|-
CASSVSGGVIPSYNEQFF
TGTGCCAGCTCGGTGAGTGGAGGGGTTATACCCTCCTACAATGAGCAGTTCTTC
>TRBV19|TRBJ1-1|TRBD1|-
CASSSPGTGQTEAFF
TGTGCCAGTAGCTCCCCCGGGACAGGGCAGACTGAAGCTTTCTTT
>TRBV13|TRBJ2-3|-|hyperexpanded
CASSLVPDTQYF
TGTGCCAGCAGCTTAGTCCCAGATACGCAGTATTTT
>TRBV2|TRBJ2-7|-|-
CASSKLDNEQYF
TGTGCCAGCAGTAAGCTAGACAACGAGCAGTACTTC
>TRBV19|TRBJ1-1|-|few
CASRSTVRTEAFF
TGTGCCAGTAGATCGACAGTCCGCACTGAAGCTTTCTTT
>TRBV10-2|TRBJ2-7|TRBD1|-
CASGGQGINEQYF
TGCGCCAGCGGGGGACAGGGTATCAACGAGCAGTACTTC
>TRBV5-5|TRBJ2-3|-|-
CASSFTTDTQYF
TGTGCCAGCAGCTTCACCACAGATACGCAGTATTTT
>TRBV29-1|TRBJ2-7|-|-
CSARGAGYEQYF
TGCAGCGCTCGGGGGGCGGGCTACGAGCAGTACTTC
>TRBV19|TRBJ2-1|TRBD2|-
CASSMGLAGHNEQFF
TGTGCCAGTAGTATGGGACTAGCGGGACACAATGAGCAGTTCTTC
>TRBV18|TRBJ2-3|-|-
CASSPEGDTQYF
TGTGCCAGCTCACCTGAGGGAGATACGCAGTATTTT
>TRBV12-5|TRBJ1-3|-|-
CASGWKQDYSGNTIYF
TGTGCTAGTGGTTGGAAACAGGACTACTCTGGAAACACCATATATTTT
>TRBV7-4|TRBJ1-5|-|-
CASSRSNQPQHF
TGTGCCAGCAGTCGGAGCAATCAGCCCCAGCATTTT
>TRBV5-1|TRBJ2-1|-|-
CASSSVNAGSNEQFF
TGCGCCAGCAGCTCCGTGAACGCAGGTAGCAATGAGCAGTTCTTC
>TRBV5-1|TRBJ1-1|TRBD1|few
CASRSRQGGNTEAFF
TGCGCCAGCAGATCTCGTCAGGGGGGGAACACTGAAGCTTTCTTT
>TRBV6-6|TRBJ2-2|TRBD1|-
CASSFRQGSGELFF
TGTGCCAGCAGTTTTCGACAGGGGTCCGGGGAGCTGTTTTTT
>TRBV29-1|TRBJ1-2|-|-
CSVLIPDGYGYTF
TGCAGCGTCCTGATTCCGGACGGCTATGGCTACACCTTC
>TRBV10-1|TRBJ2-2|TRBD1|-
CASRAGTGAGELFF
TGCGCCAGCAGGGCCGGGACAGGGGCCGGGGAGCTGTTTTTT
>TRBV7-2|TRBJ2-2|TRBD2|few
CASTPWTSGGAYVGELFF
TGTGCCAGCACCCCGTGGACTAGCGGGGGGGCTTACGTCGGGGAGCTGTTTTTT
>TRBV5-6|TRBJ2-3|-|-
CASSVQGSDTQYF
TGTGCCAGCAGTGTGCAGGGCTCCGATACGCAGTATTTT
>TRBV4-1|TRBJ2-7|-|-
CASSPQGFHEQYF
TGCGCCAGCAGCCCTCAGGGGTTCCACGAGCAGTACTTC
>TRBV6-4|TRBJ1-1|TRBD1|-
CAGNRGRSIGDTEAFF
TGTGCCGGGAACAGGGGGCGGTCAATTGGGGACACTGAAGCTTTCTTT
>TRBV5-1|TRBJ1-1|TRBD1|few
CASRQGDEAFF
TGCGCCAGCCGCCAGGGGGATGAAGCTTTCTTT
>TRBV29-1|TRBJ1-2|-|-
CSVVQGLDGYTF
TGCAGCGTTGTTCAGGGGCTGGATGGCTACACCTTC
>TRBV6-5|TRBJ1-2|-|-
CASRHETRNYGYTF
TGTGCCAGCAGACATGAGACAAGGAACTATGGCTACACCTTC
>TRBV5-3|TRBJ2-7|TRBD1|-
CARSRHLTGNETPSYEQYF
TGTGCCAGAAGCAGGCACCTGACAGGGAATGAGACTCCGTCCTACGAGCAGTACTTC
>TRBV7-2|TRBJ2-2|TRBD2|-
CASSSKLAGVAGELFF
TGTGCCAGCAGCTCTAAACTAGCGGGCGTCGCCGGGGAGCTGTTTTTT
>TRBV18|TRBJ2-5|-|-
CASSSLTGFVETQYF
TGTGCCAGCTCATCATTAACAGGATTCGTTGAGACCCAGTACTTC
>TRBV11-2|TRBJ1-4|TRBD1|-
CASSLNRTGTNEKLFF
TGTGCCAGCAGCTTGAATCGGACAGGCACTAATGAAAAACTGTTTTTT
>TRBV7-2|TRBJ1-1|-|once
CASSLERANTEAFF
TGTGCCAGCAGCTTAGAGCGTGCGAACACTGAAGCTTTCTTT
>TRBV18|TRBJ2-1|TRBD2|-
CASSPGLAGGDSSYNEQFF
TGTGCCAGCTCACCAGGATTAGCGGGGGGGGACAGCTCCTACAATGAGCAGTTCTTC
>TRBV2|TRBJ2-7|TRBD1|-
CASSAGQGQQYF
TGTGCCAGCAGCGCGGGACAGGGTCAGCAGTACTTC
>TRBV25-1|TRBJ2-7|TRBD1|-
CASSTLDRGDDEQYF
TGTGCCAGCAGTACCCTAGACAGGGGGGACGACGAGCAGTACTTC
>TRBV6-5|TRBJ2-7|-|once
CASRTQQGGEQYF
TGTGCCAGCAGGACTCAACAGGGAGGCGAGCAGTACTTC
>TRBV7-3|TRBJ2-3|-|-
CASSLYGAGLKSSTDTQYF
TGTGCCAGCAGCTTATATGGCGCAGGCCTAAAGTCTAGCACAGATACGCAGTATTTT
>TRBV7-6|TRBJ2-5|TRBD2|-
CASSLQREGETQYF
TGTGCCAGCAGCCTTCAGCGGGAGGGGGAGACCCAGTACTTC
>TRBV5-5|TRBJ1-4|-|-
CASSPDSNEKLFF
TGTGCCAGCAGCCCGGACAGCAATGAAAAACTGTTTTTT
>TRBV10-3|TRBJ2-7|-|-
CAISETSYPSETYEQYF
TGTGCCATCAGTGAGACTAGTTACCCCTCCGAAACCTACGAGCAGTACTTC
>TRBV7-9|TRBJ2-7|-|-
CASSFGDGYEQYF
TGTGCCAGCAGCTTCGGGGACGGGTACGAGCAGTACTTC
>TRBV11-2|TRBJ1-2|-|-
CASSLTTGSGYTF
TGTGCCAGCAGCCTAACTACAGGGAGTGGCTACACCTTC
>TRBV20-1|TRBJ2-7|-|-
CSATQGGQYF
TGCAGTGCAACACAGGGTGGGCAGTACTTC
>TRBV7-9|TRBJ2-7|TRBD1|-
CASHLTGVSYEQYF
TGTGCCAGCCACCTTACAGGGGTCTCCTACGAGCAGTACTTC
>TRBV9|TRBJ2-3|-|-
CASSVRDRRFADTQYF
TGTGCCAGCAGCGTACGAGACAGGCGCTTTGCAGATACGCAGTATTTT
>TRBV2|TRBJ2-7|-|once
CASSVSRVVNEQYF
TGTGCCAGCAGCGTATCGCGGGTGGTGAACGAGCAGTACTTC
>TRBV7-2|TRBJ2-3|-|-
CASSLALTDTQYF
TGTGCCAGCAGCTTAGCTTTGACAGATACGCAGTATTTT
>TRBV2|TRBJ2-7|-|-
CASTQGLTEQYF
TGTGCCAGCACCCAGGGACTCACGGAGCAGTACTTC
>TRBV2|TRBJ2-2|TRBD1|-
CASSETLGTATGELFF
TGTGCCAGCAGTGAAACCCTCGGGACAGCCACCGGGGAGCTGTTTTTT
>TRBV7-3|TRBJ2-3|-|-
CASSLRAGLADTQYF
TGTGCCAGCAGCTTAAGAGCAGGACTCGCAGATACGCAGTATTTT
>TRBV11-3|TRBJ2-1|-|once
CASSPFRAASSYNEQFF
TGTGCCAGCAGCCCTTTCCGAGCGGCGAGCTCCTACAATGAGCAGTTCTTC
>TRBV2|TRBJ2-2|TRBD1|-
CASRTGTGAAGELFF
TGTGCCAGCAGGACCGGGACAGGGGCGGCCGGGGAGCTGTTTTTT
>TRBV19|TRBJ1-4|TRBD1|once
CASSTRQGRTNEKLFF
TGTGCCAGTAGTACTAGACAGGGGCGGACTAATGAAAAACTGTTTTTT
>TRBV6-1|TRBJ2-2|TRBD2|-
CASGGDRSAGELFF
TGTGCCAGCGGGGGGGACCGATCGGCCGGGGAGCTGTTTTTT